The T cell receptor (beta chain) under discussion was sequenced for a study of T cell repertoires in cytomegalovirus infection. MiXCR, applied by TCRdb to the reads, yields one record per CDR3 protein. The sample consists of tens of thousands of distinct CDR3 sequences, roughly 18% of them appearing once. Study-wide points: CMV-specific HLA-C-restricted TCR beta clonotypes dominated the ex vivo response.

The table lists this clonotype with a few counts. Its antigen remains unknown. The CDR3 has 15 amino acids. The germline V gene encodes CDR1 SGHRS and CDR2 YFSETQ. With V trimmed by 0 bases and J by 4 bases, 4 bases remained unmatched. Sequenced here: CD8+ T cells from cultured PBMCs, sampled from culture after CMV antigen stimulation. The chain joins TRBV5-1 to TRBJ2-1; 7 bases match TRBD1. The clonotype was recovered from a human donor in good health (CMV status not recorded). Some clones in this sample may be carry-over from other donors' samples. The CDR3 DNA follows: TGCGCCAGCAGCTTGGTCGTGGGACAGTACAATGAGCAGTTCTTC. This translates into CASSLVVGQYNEQFF.